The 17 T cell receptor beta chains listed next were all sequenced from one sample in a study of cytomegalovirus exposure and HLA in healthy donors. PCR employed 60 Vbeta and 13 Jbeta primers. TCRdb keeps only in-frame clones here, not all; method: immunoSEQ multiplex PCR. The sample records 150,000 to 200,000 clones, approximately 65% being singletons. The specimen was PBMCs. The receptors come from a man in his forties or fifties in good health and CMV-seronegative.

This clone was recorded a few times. The CDR3 is CASSYSLRGTDTQYF. The CDR3 nucleotides are TGTGCCAGCAGTTACTCTCTCCGGGGCACAGATACGCAGTATTTT. The V gene is TRBV6-5, the J gene TRBJ2-3; D not certain. The germline V and J ends were trimmed by 0 bases and 1 base, with 8 bases remaining between them. The CDR3 contains 15 residues. The germline CDR1 and CDR2 sequences are MNHEY and SVGAGI.

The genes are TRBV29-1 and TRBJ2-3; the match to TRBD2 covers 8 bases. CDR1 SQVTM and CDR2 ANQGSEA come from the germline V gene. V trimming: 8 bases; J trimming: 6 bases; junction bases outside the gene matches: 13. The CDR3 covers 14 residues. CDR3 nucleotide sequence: TGCAGCTCAACAACGGGACTAGTGAGTGATACGCAGTATTTT. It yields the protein CSSTTGLVSDTQYF.

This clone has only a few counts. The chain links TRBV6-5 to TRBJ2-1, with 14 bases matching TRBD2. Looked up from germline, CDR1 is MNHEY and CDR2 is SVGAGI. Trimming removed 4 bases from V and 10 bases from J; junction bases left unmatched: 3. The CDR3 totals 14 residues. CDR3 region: CASSFRTSGGEQFF. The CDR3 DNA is TGTGCCAGCAGTTTCCGGACTAGCGGGGGGGAGCAGTTCTTC.

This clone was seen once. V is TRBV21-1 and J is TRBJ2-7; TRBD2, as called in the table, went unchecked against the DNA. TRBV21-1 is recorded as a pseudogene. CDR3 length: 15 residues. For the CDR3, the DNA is TGTGCCAGCAGCAATGGACTAGCGGGACCGTACGAGCAGTACTTC. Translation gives CASSNGLAGPYEQYF.

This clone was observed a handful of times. The CDR3 nucleotides are TGTGCCAGTAGTATAGTCGTGGGCAGCTATGGCTACACCTTC. Its translation: CASSIVVGSYGYTF. The chain joins TRBV19 to TRBJ1-2; D is unclear. The CDR3 length is 14 residues. Germline values: CDR1 LNHDA, CDR2 SQIVND (reference sequence). V was trimmed by 1 base and J by 4 bases, leaving 10 bases between them.

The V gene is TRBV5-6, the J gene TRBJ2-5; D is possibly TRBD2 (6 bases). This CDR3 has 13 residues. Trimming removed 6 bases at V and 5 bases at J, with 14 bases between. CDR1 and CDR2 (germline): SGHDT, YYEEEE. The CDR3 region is CASTTGLSETQYF. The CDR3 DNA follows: TGTGCCAGCACAACGGGACTTAGTGAGACCCAGTACTTC.

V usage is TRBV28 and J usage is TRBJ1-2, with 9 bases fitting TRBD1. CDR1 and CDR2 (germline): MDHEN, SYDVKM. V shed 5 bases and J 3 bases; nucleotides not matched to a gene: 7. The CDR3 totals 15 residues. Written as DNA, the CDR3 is TGTGCCAGCAGTAACCCGGGACAGGGCCACTATGGCTACACCTTC. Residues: CASSNPGQGHYGYTF.

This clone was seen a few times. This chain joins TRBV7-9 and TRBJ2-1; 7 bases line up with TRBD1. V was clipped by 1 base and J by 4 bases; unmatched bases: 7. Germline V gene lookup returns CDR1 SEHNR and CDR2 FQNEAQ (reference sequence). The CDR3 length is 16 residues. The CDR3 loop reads CASSLEVRRGYNEQFF. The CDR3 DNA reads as TGTGCCAGCAGCTTAGAGGTGCGCAGGGGGTACAATGAGCAGTTCTTC.

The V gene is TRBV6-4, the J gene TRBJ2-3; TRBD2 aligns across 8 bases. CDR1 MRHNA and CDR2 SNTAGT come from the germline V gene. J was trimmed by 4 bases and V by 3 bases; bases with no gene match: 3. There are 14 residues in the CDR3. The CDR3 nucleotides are TGTGCCAGCAGTGAGTATAGCGGGGCAGATACGCAGTATTTT. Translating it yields CASSEYSGADTQYF.

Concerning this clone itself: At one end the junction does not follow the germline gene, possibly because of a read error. The CDR3 protein is CSSSSTSDITDTQYF. The CDR3 DNA follows: TGTTCCAGCAGCTCAACTAGCGACATCACAGATACGCAGTATTTT. The chain links TRBV7-9 to TRBJ2-3, with 7 bases that match TRBD2. In germline, CDR1 is SEHNR, CDR2 FQNEAQ (reference sequence). The CDR3 consists of 15 residues.

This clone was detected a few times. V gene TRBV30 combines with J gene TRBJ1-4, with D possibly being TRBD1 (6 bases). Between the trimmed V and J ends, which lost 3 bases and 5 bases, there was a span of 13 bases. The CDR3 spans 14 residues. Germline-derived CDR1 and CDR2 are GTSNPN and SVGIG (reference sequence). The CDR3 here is CAWRVTGTNEKLFF. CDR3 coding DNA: TGTGCCTGGAGGGTCACGGGGACAAATGAAAAACTGTTTTTT.

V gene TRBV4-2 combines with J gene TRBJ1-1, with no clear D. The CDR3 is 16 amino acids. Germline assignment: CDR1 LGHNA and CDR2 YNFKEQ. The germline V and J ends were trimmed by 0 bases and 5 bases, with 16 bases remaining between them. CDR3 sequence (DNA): TGTGCCAGCAGCCAAGATCGCGGCCGGGTGACGACTGAAGCTTTCTTT. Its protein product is CASSQDRGRVTTEAFF.

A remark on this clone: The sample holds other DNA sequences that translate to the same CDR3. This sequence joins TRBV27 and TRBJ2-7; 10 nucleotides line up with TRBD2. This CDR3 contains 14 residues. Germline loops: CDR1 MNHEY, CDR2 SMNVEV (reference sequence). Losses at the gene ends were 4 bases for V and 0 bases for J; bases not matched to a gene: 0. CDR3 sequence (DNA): TGTGCCAGCAGTTCTAGCGGGAGCTCCTACGAGCAGTACTTC. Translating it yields CASSSSGSSYEQYF.

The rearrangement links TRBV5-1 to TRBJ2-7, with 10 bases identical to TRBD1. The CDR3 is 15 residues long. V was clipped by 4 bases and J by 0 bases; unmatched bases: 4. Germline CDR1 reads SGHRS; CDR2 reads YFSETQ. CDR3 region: CASSPGTGVSYEQYF. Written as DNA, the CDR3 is TGCGCCAGCAGCCCCGGGACAGGGGTCTCCTACGAGCAGTACTTC.

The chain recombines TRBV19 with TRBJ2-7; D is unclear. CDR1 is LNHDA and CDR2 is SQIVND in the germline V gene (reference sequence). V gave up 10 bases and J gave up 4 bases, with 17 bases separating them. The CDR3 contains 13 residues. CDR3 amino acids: CATSWAGSYEQYF. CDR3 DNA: TGTGCCACCAGTTGGGCAGGTTCATACGAGCAGTACTTC. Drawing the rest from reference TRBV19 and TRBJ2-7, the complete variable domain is DGGITQSPKYLFRKEGQNVTLSCEQNLNHDAMYWYRQDPGQGLRLIYYSQIVNDFQKGDIAEGYSVSREKKESFPLTVTSAQKNPTAFYLCATSWAGSYEQYFGPGTRLTVT.

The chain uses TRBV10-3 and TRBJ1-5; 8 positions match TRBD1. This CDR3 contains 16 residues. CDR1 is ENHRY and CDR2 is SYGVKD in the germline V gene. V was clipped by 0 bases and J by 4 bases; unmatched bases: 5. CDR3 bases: TGTGCCATCAGTGAGTCGCCAGGGGGCGCAAATCAGCCCCAGCATTTT. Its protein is CAISESPGGANQPQHF.

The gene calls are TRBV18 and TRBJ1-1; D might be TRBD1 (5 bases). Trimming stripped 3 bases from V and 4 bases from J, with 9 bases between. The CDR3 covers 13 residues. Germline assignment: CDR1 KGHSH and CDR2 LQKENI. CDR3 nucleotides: TGTGCCAGCTCACCGGACAAGACCACTGAAGCTTTCTTT. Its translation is CASSPDKTTEAFF.